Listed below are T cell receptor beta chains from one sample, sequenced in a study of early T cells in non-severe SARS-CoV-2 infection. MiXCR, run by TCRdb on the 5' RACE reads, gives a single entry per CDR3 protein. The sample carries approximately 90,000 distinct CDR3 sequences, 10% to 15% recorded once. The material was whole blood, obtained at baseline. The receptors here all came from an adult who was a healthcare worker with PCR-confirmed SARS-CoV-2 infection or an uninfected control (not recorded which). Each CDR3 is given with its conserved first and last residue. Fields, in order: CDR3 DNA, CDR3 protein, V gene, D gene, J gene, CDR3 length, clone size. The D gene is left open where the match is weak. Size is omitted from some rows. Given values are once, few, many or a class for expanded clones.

TGTGCCAGCAGCTACAGGGGAGAGAGCGGGGAGCTGTTTTTT | CASSYRGESGELFF | TRBV3-1 | TRBD1 | TRBJ2-2 | 14 | -
TGTGCCAGCAGTTACTCGGGACTAGCGTCCCAAGAGACCCAGTACTTC | CASSYSGLASQETQYF | TRBV6-2/TRBV6-3 | TRBD2 | TRBJ2-5 | 16 | -
TGTGCCAGCAGTTCCCAGGGTACAGGGGGGGCTGGTGAAAAACTGTTTTTT | CASSSQGTGGAGEKLFF | TRBV6-6 | TRBD1 | TRBJ1-4 | 17 | few
TGTGCCAGCAGCCAGGATAGTTGGTCCGGGGAGCTGTTTTTT | CASSQDSWSGELFF | TRBV4-2 | - | TRBJ2-2 | 14 | few
TGTGCCAGCAGCGAACAGGGGCCCGGGGAGCTGTTTTTT | CASSEQGPGELFF | TRBV7-3 | TRBD1 | TRBJ2-2 | 13 | many
TGTGCCAGCAGCCCATCCGGGACAGGGATCTACGAGCAGTACTTC | CASSPSGTGIYEQYF | TRBV7-8 | TRBD1 | TRBJ2-7 | 15 | few
TGTGCCAGCAGCCACGATTACAATGAGCAGTTCTTC | CASSHDYNEQFF | TRBV11-2 | - | TRBJ2-1 | 12 | many
TGCAGCGTTCTACCGGGGAATACCTACGAGCAGTACTTC | CSVLPGNTYEQYF | TRBV29-1 | - | TRBJ2-7 | 13 | few
TGTGCCAGCAGTTCCGGACTAGCGGGAGATTGGGATACGCAGTATTTT | CASSSGLAGDWDTQYF | TRBV27 | TRBD2 | TRBJ2-3 | 16 | -
TGCAGTGCTACCCCCTACAGGGGTTTTGGCACAGATACGCAGTATTTT | CSATPYRGFGTDTQYF | TRBV20-1 | TRBD1 | TRBJ2-3 | 16 | many
TGTGCCAGCGCTACTAGCGACTCCTACGAGCAGTACTTC | CASATSDSYEQYF | TRBV9 | TRBD2 | TRBJ2-7 | 13 | few
TGTGCCAGCAGTGAATTCCGGGACGGGGAGCTGTTTTTT | CASSEFRDGELFF | TRBV6-1 | - | TRBJ2-2 | 13 | many
TGCAGCGTTCCCGACTTCTACAATGAGCAGTTCTTC | CSVPDFYNEQFF | TRBV29-1 | - | TRBJ2-1 | 12 | few
TGCAGCGTTAAGACAGGGGTAGGCTACACCTTC | CSVKTGVGYTF | TRBV29-1 | TRBD1 | TRBJ1-2 | 11 | few
TGTGCCAGCAGCTTATGGGCCACGCCAAGGCATGAGCAGTTCTTC | CASSLWATPRHEQFF | TRBV11-1 | - | TRBJ2-1 | 15 | few
TGTGCCACCAGCAGAGATCTCGGACAGGGGGTCTACGAGCAGTACTTC | CATSRDLGQGVYEQYF | TRBV15 | TRBD1 | TRBJ2-7 | 16 | -
TGTGCCAGTAGTATATCTGCGGTCTGGCGGCGGTACAATGAGCAGTTCTTC | CASSISAVWRRYNEQFF | TRBV19 | - | TRBJ2-1 | 17 | few
TGTGCCAGCAGTCCCCCCGGACTAGCGGGACACGACAATGAGCAGTTCTTC | CASSPPGLAGHDNEQFF | TRBV6-4 | TRBD2 | TRBJ2-1 | 17 | many
TGTGCCAGCTCACCATCGGCCGAGTGGGCCCTCCACTTT | CASSPSAEWALHF | TRBV18 | - | TRBJ1-6 | 13 | few
TGTGCCAGCAGCGCCATAGACAGGAGGAACACTGAAGCTTTCTTT | CASSAIDRRNTEAFF | TRBV21-1 | - | TRBJ1-1 | 15 | -
TGTGCCAGCTCACCGCTCTACCAAGAGACCCAGTACTTC | CASSPLYQETQYF | TRBV18 | - | TRBJ2-5 | 13 | few
TGTGCCACCAGCAGAGAAGGGCTGGAGACCCAGTACTTC | CATSREGLETQYF | TRBV15 | - | TRBJ2-5 | 13 | -
TGTGCCAGCAGCCCAGGAGGCGGGGTAAAAGGTGGGGATGAGCAGTTCTTC | CASSPGGGVKGGDEQFF | TRBV7-3 | - | TRBJ2-1 | 17 | -
TGTGCCAGCAGCCAAGATGAAACTAGCCGCGAGACCCAGTACTTC | CASSQDETSRETQYF | TRBV3-1 | - | TRBJ2-5 | 15 | -
TGTGCCAGCACCAAGGGACTAGCGGACTACGAGCAGTACTTC | CASTKGLADYEQYF | TRBV11-3 | TRBD2 | TRBJ2-7 | 14 | few
TGCAGTGCCCCTCCCCCGGGAGTCCAAGAGACCCAGTACTTC | CSAPPPGVQETQYF | TRBV20-1 | - | TRBJ2-5 | 14 | few
TGTGCCAGCACCAAAGACAGACTGCAAGAGACCCAGTACTTC | CASTKDRLQETQYF | TRBV11-2 | - | TRBJ2-5 | 14 | -
TGTGCCAGCAGCTTCCGGGACTATTTAGATACGCAGTATTTT | CASSFRDYLDTQYF | TRBV11-2 | TRBD2 | TRBJ2-3 | 14 | few
TGTGCCACCTCAAGCCAGCCTAACACTGAAGCTTTCTTT | CATSSQPNTEAFF | TRBV12-3/TRBV12-4 | - | TRBJ1-1 | 13 | few
TGTGCCAGCAGTTTAAGGATGGTCACTGAAGCTTTCTTT | CASSLRMVTEAFF | TRBV12-3/TRBV12-4 | - | TRBJ1-1 | 13 | -
TGTGCCATCAGTGGACGCGGAGGACAGTCGTCCAACGAGCAGTACTTC | CAISGRGGQSSNEQYF | TRBV10-3 | - | TRBJ2-7 | 16 | few
TGTGCCAGCAGTTCTCAATTAGGCCCCTACGAGCAGTACTTC | CASSSQLGPYEQYF | TRBV6-2/TRBV6-3 | - | TRBJ2-7 | 14 | few
TGCAGCGTTGGTCCCCCGGGACAGCTCTATGGCTACACCTTC | CSVGPPGQLYGYTF | TRBV29-1 | TRBD1 | TRBJ1-2 | 14 | few
TGCGCCAGCAGCTCTCCGAACACTGAAGCTTTCTTT | CASSSPNTEAFF | TRBV5-1 | - | TRBJ1-1 | 12 | few
TGCGCCAGCCGGGGTGATGGATACAATGAGCAGTTCTTC | CASRGDGYNEQFF | TRBV5-1 | - | TRBJ2-1 | 13 | few
TGTGCCACCGTACAGGGGTTAAACATTCAGCCCCAGCATTTT | CATVQGLNIQPQHF | TRBV10-3 | TRBD1 | TRBJ1-5 | 14 | -
TGTGCTAGTGGTTTGGGCGATGTAGCAGGCTCCTACAATGAGCAGTTCTTC | CASGLGDVAGSYNEQFF | TRBV12-5 | - | TRBJ2-1 | 17 | -
TGCGCCAGCAGTACACCGTGGGTAGCGGGGGTCTACGAGCAGTACTTC | CASSTPWVAGVYEQYF | TRBV10-1 | TRBD2 | TRBJ2-7 | 16 | few
TGTGCCAGCAGCTCCGGGGGAGGGGACACAGATACGCAGTATTTT | CASSSGGGDTDTQYF | TRBV7-9 | TRBD2 | TRBJ2-3 | 15 | few
TGTGCCAGCAGCCAAGCGGGACACCTGAACACTGAAGCTTTCTTT | CASSQAGHLNTEAFF | TRBV3-1 | - | TRBJ1-1 | 15 | few
TGTGCCACCCTTGAAGGGGGCGGCCCACTGGAAGAGCAGTACTTC | CATLEGGGPLEEQYF | TRBV19 | TRBD1 | TRBJ2-7 | 15 | few
TGTGCCAGCAGCTTAGAGGCCGTGTCATACGAGCAGTACTTC | CASSLEAVSYEQYF | TRBV11-2 | - | TRBJ2-7 | 14 | few
TGTGCCAGCAGCTCTCGGACAGGGGTAGAGACCCAGTACTTC | CASSSRTGVETQYF | TRBV5-5 | TRBD1 | TRBJ2-5 | 14 | -
TGTGCCTGGAGTGTACCCGGTAAACGCACAGATACGCAGTATTTT | CAWSVPGKRTDTQYF | TRBV30 | - | TRBJ2-3 | 15 | -
TGCAGTGCTGAGCTCCGGGATCCTGTGCACGAGCAGTACTTC | CSAELRDPVHEQYF | TRBV20-1 | - | TRBJ2-7 | 14 | -
TGCGCCAGCAGTGAGGGAGGGGGGCCCCCGAACAATGAGCAGTTCTTC | CASSEGGGPPNNEQFF | TRBV10-2 | - | TRBJ2-1 | 16 | -
TGTGCCAGCAGTGACACCTACGAGCAGTACTTC | CASSDTYEQYF | TRBV2 | - | TRBJ2-7 | 11 | -
TGTGCCAGCAGCTTAGCTACTAGAGGGAGCAAAGAGACCCAGTACTTC | CASSLATRGSKETQYF | TRBV11-2 | - | TRBJ2-5 | 16 | few
TGTGCCTGGTACAGGGGGTACTATGGCTACACCTTC | CAWYRGYYGYTF | TRBV30 | TRBD1 | TRBJ1-2 | 12 | -
TGTGCCACCTCGGGACAGCTAAACTATGGCTACACCTTC | CATSGQLNYGYTF | TRBV19 | TRBD1 | TRBJ1-2 | 13 | -
TGTGCCAGCTCACCAAATCGAGACTGGACCTCCGAGCAGTACTTC | CASSPNRDWTSEQYF | TRBV18 | - | TRBJ2-7 | 15 | -
TGTGCCACCAGCTCGGCGTCAGGTTATAATGAAAAACTGTTTTTT | CATSSASGYNEKLFF | TRBV15 | - | TRBJ1-4 | 15 | -
TGTGCCAGCAGCTCGATCCGGGATGGCGAGCAGTACTTC | CASSSIRDGEQYF | TRBV7-2 | - | TRBJ2-7 | 13 | few